This is a list of T cell receptor beta chains from one sample in a study of control samples from healthy donors and cancer patients. The assay was immunoSEQ multiplex PCR, and TCRdb's table has in-frame clones only and misses some. Of some 94,000 clones listed, about 88% are singletons. The specimen was blood. These receptors were obtained from a woman between 50 and 59 years old in good health. Each CDR3 is given with its conserved first and last residue. A D gene is named only where the DNA matches it firmly. Only part of the rows carry a size: once, few, many, or a class if the clone is expanded.

clone_size d_call j_call v_call cdr3_aa cdr3_nt
NA NA TRBJ1-1 TRBV14 CASSLYRRGPNTEAFF TGTGCCAGCAGCCTCTATCGACGGGGGCCGAACACTGAAGCTTTCTTT
once NA TRBJ2-3 TRBV7-8 CASSLASTDTQYF TGTGCCAGCAGCTTAGCGAGCACAGATACGCAGTATTTT
once TRBD1 TRBJ1-2 TRBV19 CASRTTGGSYGYTF TGTGCCAGTAGAACAACAGGGGGCTCCTATGGCTACACCTTC
NA TRBD1 TRBJ2-2 TRBV7-2 CASSSTGVNTGELFF TGTGCCAGCAGCTCTACAGGGGTGAACACCGGGGAGCTGTTTTTT
NA TRBD2 TRBJ2-2 TRBV5-1 CASRLAGTGELFF TGCGCCAGCCGACTAGCTGGCACCGGGGAGCTGTTTTTT
NA NA TRBJ2-5 TRBV20-1 CSASGGYQETQYF TGCAGTGCTAGTGGCGGGTACCAAGAGACCCAGTACTTC
NA NA TRBJ1-1 TRBV6-5 CASSYVGGGRNTEAFF TGTGCCAGCAGTTACGTGGGTGGAGGGCGCAACACTGAAGCTTTCTTT
few NA TRBJ1-5 TRBV19 CASSTQISPWPQHF TGTGCCAGTAGTACTCAGATTTCCCCTTGGCCCCAGCATTTT
NA NA TRBJ2-3 TRBV7-3 CASSLLGGPTDTQYF TGTGCCAGCAGCTTGTTGGGAGGCCCCACAGATACGCAGTATTTT
once NA TRBJ2-1 TRBV10-3 CASGATNNEQFF TGTGCCAGCGGGGCGACGAACAATGAGCAGTTCTTC
NA TRBD1 TRBJ1-2 TRBV12-5 CASGLVQGDSPSYGYTF TGTGCTAGTGGTTTGGTACAGGGGGACAGCCCCTCCTATGGCTACACCTTC
NA TRBD2 TRBJ2-7 TRBV7-2 CASSPRLAGAVEQYF TGTGCCAGCAGCCCCCGACTAGCGGGAGCCGTCGAGCAGTACTTC